Below, 30 T cell receptor beta chains from the same sample are listed, as sequenced in a study of T cell repertoires in cytomegalovirus infection. TCRdb re-called the reads with MiXCR, one entry per CDR3 protein. The table lists about 480,000 distinct CDR3 sequences, 33% of them singletons. Antigens of these TCRs are unknown. Sequencing used cultured PBMCs, obtained from culture after CMV antigen stimulation. These receptors originate from a human donor in good health (CMV status not recorded). Some clones in this sample may be carry-over from other donors' samples.

This chain uses TRBV6-8 with TRBJ1-1; a weak D match, TRBD1 (5 bases). Trimming shortened V by 3 bases and J by 4 bases, and 18 bases separated the two germline ends. From germline, CDR1 is MNHGY and CDR2 SAAAGT. The CDR3 is 16 amino acids. DNA for the CDR3: TGTGCCAGCAGTTATGTCCGGGACTCCCTGGGCACTGAAGCTTTCTTT. This codes for CASSYVRDSLGTEAFF.

The chain recombines TRBV7-2 with TRBJ1-2, with D possibly being TRBD1 (6 bases). CDR1 is SGHTA and CDR2 is FQGNSA in the germline V gene. V gave up 1 base and J gave up 8 bases, with 17 bases separating them. The CDR3 spans 15 residues. The CDR3 DNA reads as TGTGCCAGCAGCTTAGAACCCGGACAGATATACGGCTACACCTTC. Translation gives CASSLEPGQIYGYTF.

In this sample, this clonotype turned up a few times. The gene calls are TRBV6-5 and TRBJ2-7; D is undetermined. This CDR3 comprises 14 residues. Germline CDR1 is MNHEY and CDR2 is SVGAGI. Between the trimmed V and J ends, which lost 5 bases and 7 bases, there was a span of 18 bases. The CDR3 region is CASSAPGLPKEQYF. As DNA, the CDR3 is TGTGCCAGCAGTGCCCCCGGGCTCCCTAAGGAGCAGTACTTC.

This clonotype was seen ten or more times. V is TRBV7-2 and J is TRBJ2-3, with TRBD2 identical over 10 bases. The trim removed 8 bases at V and 5 bases at J, leaving 13 bases unmatched. This CDR3 has 16 residues. Germline V CDR1 and CDR2: SGHTA, FQGNSA. CDR3 DNA: TGTGCCAGCGCCCCTCTCACAGCGGGAGGGGGAGATACGCAGTATTTT. Its translation: CASAPLTAGGGDTQYF.

This clonotype was seen a few times. The chain joins TRBV19 to TRBJ2-5; D call uncertain. V lost 3 bases and J lost 4, with 12 bases in between. CDR3 size: 14 residues. The germline V gene has CDR1 LNHDA and CDR2 SQIVND (reference sequence). Written as DNA, the CDR3 is TGTGCCAGTAGTATTGGCGGCAGAAGAGAGACCCAGTACTTC. Its protein product is CASSIGGRRETQYF.

This clonotype has only a few counts. The rearrangement joins TRBV20-1 to TRBJ1-4; D not resolved. The germline V gene has CDR1 DFQATT and CDR2 SNEGSKA (reference sequence). The CDR3 loop spans 13 amino acids. Trimming pared 4 bases from V and 0 bases from J, leaving 6 bases between. The CDR3 spells CSAKHATNEKLFF. The CDR3 DNA sequence: TGCAGTGCTAAACATGCAACTAATGAAAAACTGTTTTTT.

This clonotype was detected only a few times. The rearrangement joins TRBV19 to TRBJ1-1; 9 nucleotides align to TRBD1. The germline V gene encodes CDR1 LNHDA and CDR2 SQIVND (reference sequence). J lost 7 bases, V lost 4 bases, and 4 bases had no gene match. The CDR3 length is 13 residues. The CDR3 DNA sequence: TGTGCCAGTAGTAAGGACAGGGGAAGTGAAGCTTTCTTT. Encoded protein: CASSKDRGSEAFF.

CDR3 in amino acids: CASRRLAGAYEQYV. In DNA, the CDR3 is TGTGCCAGCAGGCGACTAGCGGGAGCCTACGAGCAGTACGTC. The gene calls are TRBV5-6 and TRBJ2-7; 12 nucleotides agree with TRBD2. Looked up from germline, CDR1 is SGHDT and CDR2 is YYEEEE. The trim removed 5 bases at V and 2 bases at J, leaving 2 bases unmatched. The CDR3 spans 14 residues.

The V call is TRBV7-8, the J call TRBJ2-7; D perhaps matches TRBD2 (5 bases). Germline V gives CDR1 SGHVS, CDR2 FQNEAQ. The CDR3 is 13 residues long. Trimming removed 1 base from V and 6 bases from J, with 10 bases in between. The CDR3 is CASSLGVALEQYF. In nucleotides, the CDR3 is TGTGCCAGCAGCTTAGGGGTAGCGCTCGAGCAGTACTTC.

There are a few counts of this clonotype. This chain links TRBV7-8 with TRBJ2-3; D is possibly TRBD1 (6 bases). The V gene's germline CDR1 is SGHVS and CDR2 FQNEAQ. The CDR3 has 16 amino acids. The V gene lost 4 bases and the J gene lost 5 bases, with 19 bases spanning the gap. The CDR3 reads CASSSQQGGDGDTQYF. CDR3 nucleotide sequence: TGTGCCAGCAGCTCGCAACAGGGCGGTGATGGAGATACGCAGTATTTT.

In this sample, this clonotype turned up once. The J gene is TRBJ1-5, the V gene TRBV4-3; D remains unclear. From germline, CDR1 is LGHNA and CDR2 YSLEER. Trimming stripped 1 base from V and 2 bases from J, with 9 bases between. CDR3 length: 15 amino acids. The CDR3: CASSQGWAGNQPQHF. For the CDR3, the DNA is TGCGCCAGCAGCCAAGGGTGGGCGGGCAATCAGCCCCAGCATTTT.

This chain uses TRBV19 with TRBJ2-4, with D perhaps matching TRBD2 (6 bases). The CDR3 length is 14 residues. CDR1 and CDR2 from the germline V gene are LNHDA and SQIVND (reference sequence). Trimming removed 5 bases from V and 10 bases from J, with 18 bases in between. The CDR3 bases are TGTGCCAGTAGTTACGTGGAGGGTCCAAGAATTCAGTACTTC. It specifies CASSYVEGPRIQYF.

This chain connects TRBV19 to TRBJ2-5, with 10 bases matching TRBD2. With V trimmed by 6 bases and J by 4 bases, 8 bases remained unmatched. The V gene's germline CDR1 is LNHDA and CDR2 SQIVND (reference sequence). CDR3 length: 15 amino acids. The CDR3 sequence is CASRRRLAGAETQYF. The CDR3 nucleotides are TGTGCCAGTAGACGGAGGCTAGCGGGAGCAGAGACCCAGTACTTC.

The V gene is TRBV7-2, the J gene TRBJ1-3; D is possibly TRBD1 (6 bases). V lost 5 bases, J lost 0 bases, and 14 bases lay in between. The CDR3 totals 16 residues. Germline values: CDR1 SGHTA, CDR2 FQGNSA. DNA for the CDR3: TGTGCCAGCAGCCGACAGGTTCCTAGCTCTGGAAACACCATATATTTT. This gives the protein CASSRQVPSSGNTIYF.

The V gene is TRBV28, the J gene TRBJ1-6, with D perhaps TRBD1 (6 bases). Germline CDR1 and CDR2: MDHEN and SYDVKM. Between the trimmed V and J ends, which lost 5 bases and 9 bases, there was a span of 17 bases. This CDR3 is built from 15 residues. CDR3 amino acids: CASSTQRGVGSPLHF. CDR3 nucleotide sequence: TGTGCCAGCAGTACCCAGAGGGGGGTGGGTTCACCCCTCCACTTT.

This clonotype has only a few counts. The V gene is TRBV15, the J gene TRBJ2-1; 12 bases align to TRBD2. Germline values: CDR1 LNHNV, CDR2 YYDKDF (reference sequence). The V and J ends lost 5 bases and 8 bases, in that order; junction bases with no gene match: 7. The CDR3 loop spans 15 amino acids. The CDR3 sequence is CATSETSGRSYEQFF. In DNA, the CDR3 is TGTGCCACCAGCGAAACTAGCGGGAGGTCTTATGAGCAGTTCTTC. Full variable domain (outside the CDR3, taken from reference TRBV15 and TRBJ2-1): DAMVIQNPRYQVTQFGKPVTLSCSQTLNHNVMYWYQQKSSQAPKLLFHYYDKDFNNEADTPDNFQSRRPNTSFCFLDIRSPGLGDTAMYLCATSETSGRSYEQFFGPGTRLTVL.

This clonotype has ten or more counts. The chain recombines TRBV7-9 with TRBJ1-1; D is ambiguous. This CDR3 has 12 residues. V was clipped by 1 base and J by 6 bases, with 6 bases between them. CDR1 is SEHNR and CDR2 is FQNEAQ in the germline V gene (reference sequence). The CDR3 spells CASSLVQSEAFF. In nucleotides, the CDR3 is TGTGCCAGCAGCTTAGTCCAGTCTGAAGCTTTCTTT. The full variable domain, completed using reference TRBV7-9 and TRBJ1-1, is DTGVSQNPRHKITKRGQNVTFRCDPISEHNRLYWYRQTLGQGPEFLTYFQNEAQLEKSRLLSDRFSAERPKGSFSTLEIQRTEQGDSAMYLCASSLVQSEAFFGQGTRLTVV.

In this sample, this clonotype turned up a few times. The rearrangement uses TRBV7-8 and TRBJ1-3; weak D call: TRBD1 (6 bases). The CDR3 totals 16 residues. CDR1 is SGHVS and CDR2 is FQNEAQ in the germline V gene. The V gene lost 2 bases and the J gene lost 4 bases, with 15 bases spanning the gap. The CDR3 sequence is CASSLTAGVPGNTIYF. CDR3 coding DNA: TGTGCCAGCAGCTTAACCGCAGGGGTACCCGGAAACACCATATATTTT.

This sequence joins TRBV19 and TRBJ2-7; weak D call: TRBD1 (6 bases). CDR1 is LNHDA, CDR2 SQIVND, per germline (reference sequence). CDR3 length: 13 amino acids. V was pared by 1 base and J by 3 bases, with 7 bases between. This chain's CDR3 is CASSIGRGYEQYF. In nucleotides, the CDR3 is TGTGCCAGTAGTATAGGCAGGGGCTACGAGCAGTACTTC.

The V call is TRBV10-3, the J call TRBJ2-1; D gene unclear. The CDR3 sequence is 11 residues long. Trimming shortened V by 10 bases and J by 3 bases, and 7 bases separated the two germline ends. CDR1 ENHRY and CDR2 SYGVKD come from the germline V gene. CDR3 sequence reads: CAKNYYNEQFF. In DNA, the CDR3 is TGTGCCAAGAACTACTACAATGAGCAGTTCTTC.

The CDR3 reads CASTKRGIPGELFF. The CDR3, as DNA: TGTGCCAGCACCAAAAGGGGGATCCCCGGGGAGCTGTTTTTT. The chain employs TRBV6-2 or TRBV6-3 and TRBJ2-2, with a weak D call TRBD1 (6 bases). Between the trimmed V and J ends, which lost 7 bases and 6 bases, there was a span of 15 bases. Germline assignment: CDR1 MNHEY and CDR2 SVGEGT. The CDR3 has 14 residues.

J is TRBJ2-1 and V is TRBV7-9; TRBD2 matches at 12 bases. J was trimmed by 3 bases and V by 6 bases; bases with no gene match: 6. This CDR3 has 16 amino acids. CDR1 is SEHNR and CDR2 is FQNEAQ in the germline V gene (reference sequence). CDR3 region: CASRATSGRVYNEQFF. As DNA, the CDR3 is TGTGCCAGCAGGGCGACTAGCGGGAGAGTCTACAATGAGCAGTTCTTC.

This clonotype was observed a few times. The chain's CDR3 is CASSQQQGSYGYTF. Here the CDR3 DNA reads TGTGCCAGCAGCCAACAACAGGGTTCCTATGGCTACACCTTC. This chain joins TRBV7-6 and TRBJ1-2; the D gene is possibly TRBD1 (6 bases). V lost 5 bases and J 4 bases, leaving 14 bases between the germline ends. The CDR3 covers 14 residues. Germline CDR1 reads SGHVS; CDR2 reads FNYEAQ.

This clonotype was observed a few times. The chain employs TRBV7-3 and TRBJ2-1; 7 nucleotides align to TRBD1. Germline CDR1 and CDR2: SGHTA and FQGTGA. The CDR3 sequence is 13 residues long. With 5 bases clipped from V and 10 bases from J, the junction kept 8 bases outside the gene matches. DNA of the CDR3: TGTGCCAGCAGCCCGCCGGGACAGACAGAGCAGTTCTTC. This translates into CASSPPGQTEQFF.

This clonotype was observed a handful of times. The rearrangement links TRBV28 to TRBJ2-7; 7 nucleotides line up with TRBD2. CDR1 is MDHEN, CDR2 SYDVKM, per germline. The J segment lost 2 bases and the V segment lost 5 bases, leaving 6 bases of the junction unmatched. The CDR3 contains 14 residues. CDR3 bases: TGTGCCAGCAGTGATAGCGGGTCTCCCTACGAGCAGTACTTC. It is translated as CASSDSGSPYEQYF.

The CDR3 DNA is TGTGCCAGCAGCTTCCAGGGTCTCGACCGTGAAGCTTTCTTT. Protein: CASSFQGLDREAFF. V usage is TRBV7-2 and J usage is TRBJ1-1; tentative D call: TRBD1 (5 bases). V was shortened by 3 bases and J by 7 bases, with 15 bases between the two germline ends. The CDR3 length is 14 residues. The germline CDR1 and CDR2 sequences are SGHTA and FQGNSA.

This clonotype was detected a few times. Here the CDR3 DNA reads TGTGCCAGCAGCTTAAGGCAGCAAGAGACCCAGTACTTC. Amino acid sequence: CASSLRQQETQYF. This rearrangement joins TRBV7-9 to TRBJ2-5; no clear D. CDR3 size: 13 residues. V lost 2 bases and J 2 bases, leaving 6 bases between the germline ends. The germline V gene encodes CDR1 SEHNR and CDR2 FQNEAQ (reference sequence).

This clonotype turned up a few times. CDR3 coding DNA: TGTGCCAGCAGTTATTTTGGCAATGAGCAGTTCTTC. Encoded protein: CASSYFGNEQFF. This rearrangement joins TRBV7-6 to TRBJ2-1; D is unresolved. Per germline, CDR1 SGHVS and CDR2 FNYEAQ. Trimming left V 6 bases short and J 6 bases short, with 9 bases between. This CDR3 is built from 12 residues.

The CDR3 DNA reads as TGCAGTGCTAGAGGGGGGTGGATTGTCACTGAAGCTTTCTTT. Translated: CSARGGWIVTEAFF. The chain is built from TRBV20-1 and TRBJ1-1, with D perhaps matching TRBD1 (5 bases). CDR1 DFQATT and CDR2 SNEGSKA come from the germline V gene (reference sequence). There are 14 residues in the CDR3. The V end lost 1 base, the J end lost 4 bases, and 13 bases lay between the germline ends.

This clonotype was detected only a few times. This chain uses TRBV15 with TRBJ2-7; 9 bases are shared with TRBD2. With 3 bases clipped from V and 7 bases from J, the junction kept 16 bases outside the gene matches. Germline CDR1 and CDR2: LNHNV and YYDKDF (reference sequence). The length of the CDR3 is 17 residues. CDR3 protein: CATSRQRLADLLGEQYF. DNA of the CDR3: TGTGCCACCAGCAGGCAACGACTAGCGGATCTCTTAGGGGAGCAGTACTTC.